This TCR beta chain is from a study of regulatory T cells in long-lasting Graves disease (dated by TCRdb to the early 2020s). Broadly, across the study: Patients with newly diagnosed Graves' disease had been on antithyroid drugs for under 3 months. Peripheral blood TCR sequencing and RNA sequencing compared persistent Graves' disease patients with newly diagnosed Graves' disease patients. The study was conducted in China and was registered as a clinical trial. A total of 33 samples were covered by TCR sequencing, comprising some 13 persistent and around 20 newly diagnosed Graves' disease patients.

The method was multiplex PCR. Instrument used: Illumina HiSeq 4000. CDR3 regions were amplified by Arm-PCR with iRepertoire HTBI primers to construct TCR beta libraries. Before sequencing, the PCR products underwent gel purification. Regarding the original processing steps: Gene usage analysis of CDR3 amino acid clonotypes relied on the approximately 68 TRBV and about 15 TRBJ segments identified across samples. COPE and FqMerger were used to merge filtered high-quality paired reads into contigs. BLAST was used to align contigs to IMGT TRBV, TRBD and TRBJ reference genes, and CDR3 was defined according to IMGT. Any clonotype with a frequency above 0.1% was classified as a highly expanded clone. Shannon entropy served as the measure of repertoire diversity, while the Gini coefficient captured V-J evenness. Public clonotypes were defined as clonotypes shared by more than one individual. Using fastp at Q25 and MiXCR, TCRdb reprocessed the public reads and kept productive beta chains. Each entry merges the rows of one CDR3 protein and shows their most common DNA and genes. TCRdb, rather than the study authors, made the V and J calls. This sample is represented by about 540,000 distinct CDR3 sequences; about 14% of them were singletons. Roughly a tenth of the sample goes to the ten largest clones.

This clonotype was recorded many times. Which antigen it targets is not known. No base-level quality is on record; no much larger clone is a single base apart. The time point label, read with the paper, signifies: newly diagnosed GD, antithyroid drugs for less than 3 months. RNA was extracted from PBMCs in TRIzol for both TCR sequencing and RNA sequencing. The diagnosis of Graves' disease was made according to American Thyroid Association guidelines. Patients were recruited from an endocrinology department in Xi'an, China. Each patient gave about 8.1 milliliters of peripheral blood, collected in an EDTA anticoagulant tube. Ficoll Paque Plus density gradient separation was used to isolate PBMCs, and no additional T cell sorting was done. An Agilent 2100 Bioanalyzer and agarose gel were used to assess RNA quality, and a NanoDrop 2000 was used to measure RNA concentration. The CDR3 sequence holds 14 residues, the cysteine and phenylalanine included. Only CDR3 DNA remains: 42 bases, in frame from the first base. CDR1 ENHRY and CDR2 SYGVKD are derived from the germline V gene. After removal of 4 bases from V and 2 bases from J, the junction retains 3 bases not matched to a gene.

Paper-wide results and their limitations: Only peripheral blood was studied, because thyroid tissue, the primary lesion, was inaccessible. More public clonotypes were shared among persistent patients (roughly 2,700) than among newly diagnosed patients (roughly 1,000). Preferential use of TRBV28, TRBJ1-2 and TRBJ2-5 was observed in persistent disease, whereas TRBV20-1 and TRBJ2-1 were favored in newly diagnosed disease. The small sample size was acknowledged by the authors as a limitation that may reduce accuracy. Only the TCR beta chain was sequenced and analyzed. Lower TCR Shannon entropy and fewer highly expanded clones were observed in persistent Graves' disease patients than in newly diagnosed patients, which suggested clonal expansion.

This same sample was also taken into another study, of T cells in Graves' hyperthyroidism and ophthalmopathy. The second study also describes: A patient counted as having stable Graves' hyperthyroidism if no progression to ophthalmopathy occurred over 18 months of follow-up. Hyperthyroidism patients were aged 18 to 65 years and newly diagnosed, with disease duration of less than 2 months. Any patient with an uncontrolled infection, another autoimmune disease, pregnancy or lactation was excluded. Diagnoses relied on clinical symptoms, serum thyroxine and TRAb, thyroid ultrasound and orbital computed tomography. A first-round RT-PCR of the TCR CDR3 used the HTBI primer set with the Qiagen OneStep RT-PCR kit. Most expanded thyroid clonotypes (frequency above 0.001) were also detected in blood, a finding suggesting that blood repertoires may reflect thyroid immune responses. Ophthalmopathy was separated from stable hyperthyroidism by a 13 V-J signature model, with about 86% sensitivity and about 81% specificity obtained in cross-validation and 80%/75% obtained in testing. In validation, the model predicted progression to ophthalmopathy with 55% to 71% sensitivity and approximately 72% specificity, a median of 6.5 months before onset. To identify TCR V-J signatures that set the groups apart, the researchers used a discovery cohort of 100 patients, made up of under 45 with Graves' ophthalmopathy and 55 to 65 with stable Graves' hyperthyroidism. Prospective prediction of ophthalmopathy was tested in an independent validation cohort consisting of under 20 hyperthyroidism patients and some 15 patients who later progressed to ophthalmopathy. The roughly 90 discovery patients were divided at random into training and test sets in a 7:3 ratio. In more than five Graves' hyperthyroidism patients, the study also compared T-cell repertoires from thyroid tissue with T-cell repertoires from blood. After sampling, hyperthyroidism patients received methimazole starting at 30 mg daily, and ophthalmopathy patients received high-dose intravenous methylprednisolone. A second multiplex PCR round built the libraries, followed by size selection and purification. Sequencing of the libraries was done on an Illumina HiSeq2000 using paired-end 100 bp reads. SOAPnuke was used to process the raw data, with reads discarded if the reads contained adapters or uncalled bases, had a mean Phred below 15, or lacked an exact constant-primer or identifier match. High-quality paired reads were merged using COPE v1.2.5, and each unique nucleotide sequence was defined as a clonotype. Clonotypes were aligned to IMGT TRBV, TRBD and TRBJ reference segments using MiTCR v1.1. The analysis was restricted to V-J combinations with a frequency above 0.0001, which together covered 98% to 99.2% of the repertoires. The TCS score was defined as the ratio of F50 (clonal expansion) to E x V (chaos), calculated using BLOSUM62-based TCRdist between CDR3 peptides within each V-J. Welch's t-statistics and random forest reduced roughly 540 V-J features to fewer than 15, which were used in a naive Bayes classifier (R e1071). No statistical method was used to fix the sample size in advance, and group allocation was not hidden from the investigators. TCR Vbeta CDR3 sequencing of some 140 peripheral blood samples (roughly 43 ophthalmopathy, about 80 hyperthyroidism and roughly 17 progressor patients) is reported in the paper.

Source: peripheral blood mononuclear cells (PBMCs), taken at new diagnosis, from a patient treated with antithyroid drugs. The TCR originated in a man aged 25-45 years with Graves disease. Donor details come from another sample of the same person, matched by shared clones. The V and J segments used are TRBV10-3 and TRBJ2-5; TRBD2 agrees with 8 junctional bases. CDR3 loop: CAISGGLDQETQYF. DNA sequence: TGTGCCATCAGTGGGGGACTAGATCAAGAGACCCAGTACTTC.